The 24 T cell receptor beta chains given below trace back to one sample, sequenced in a study of long-term antiretroviral therapy in people with HIV (dated by TCRdb to 2021 to 2024). Sequencing of the TRB variable region was done with the immunoSEQ hsTCRB v3.0 assay at survey level resolution. Held by TCRdb, this immuneACCESS table contains in-frame sequences only and omits some clones. Under half of the omission traces to an unresolved V gene where checked; the cause of the rest is unknown. In this sample the table shows approximately 35,000 clones, roughly 80% of which occur a single time. The ten largest account for under 4% of the sample. The sample consisted of unsorted PBMCs, taken 1.9 years after starting antiretroviral therapy. These receptors all stem from a man younger than 30 with HIV.

This rearrangement joins TRBV5-1 to TRBJ2-3; weak D call: TRBD1 (6 bases). Germline CDR1 SGHRS, CDR2 YFSETQ. The V gene lost 2 bases and the J gene lost 2 bases, with 15 bases spanning the gap. The length of the CDR3 is 16 residues. In DNA, the CDR3 is TGCGCCAGCAGCTTACGACCACAGGGTGACACAGATACGCAGTATTTT. This sequence encodes CASSLRPQGDTDTQYF. Combining the CDR3 with reference TRBV5-1 and TRBJ2-3 gives the whole variable domain KAGVTQTPRYLIKTRGQQVTLSCSPISGHRSVSWYQQTPGQGLQFLFEYFSETQRNKGNFPGRFSGRQFSNSRSEMNVSTLELGDSALYLCASSLRPQGDTDTQYFGPGTRLTVL.

This chain uses TRBV7-9 with TRBJ2-3; D unclear. This CDR3 region has 15 residues. CDR1 is SEHNR, CDR2 FQNEAQ, per germline (reference sequence). The V end was cut by 4 bases, the J end by 0 bases, with 11 bases between. The CDR3 region is CASSYGFPSTDTQYF. The CDR3 DNA reads as TGTGCCAGCAGCTACGGGTTCCCTAGCACAGATACGCAGTATTTT.

In nucleotides, the CDR3 is TGTGCCAGCAACCCAAAGGACAGGTCAACCTACGAGCAGTACGTC. Translating gives CASNPKDRSTYEQYV. The J gene is TRBJ2-7, the V gene TRBV27, with 7 bases that match TRBD1. The CDR3 is made up of 15 amino acids. Germline V gene sequence: CDR1 MNHEY, CDR2 SMNVEV (reference sequence). The V segment lost 7 bases and the J segment 2 bases; nucleotides outside the gene matches: 11.

The chain links TRBV4-1 to TRBJ1-3; unclear D gene. Germline V gene data show CDR1 as MGHRA and CDR2 as YSYEKL. This CDR3 has 16 amino acids. The germline V and J ends were trimmed by 4 bases and 0 bases, with 13 bases remaining between them. As DNA, the CDR3 is TGCGCCAGCAGCCGATCCACAGTTATCTCTGGAAACACCATATATTTT. It specifies CASSRSTVISGNTIYF.

The chain has TRBV5-6 and TRBJ1-2; TRBD1 agrees at 9 bases. V trimming: 4 bases; J trimming: 1 base; junction bases outside the gene matches: 8. The CDR3 length is 16 residues. From germline, CDR1 is SGHDT and CDR2 YYEEEE. CDR3: CASSPIPGQGNYGYTF. CDR3 sequence (DNA): TGTGCCAGCAGCCCAATCCCGGGACAGGGTAACTATGGCTACACCTTC.

V gene TRBV5-8 combines with J gene TRBJ2-6; D possibly matches TRBD1 or TRBD2 (6 bases each). V shed 0 bases and J shed 2 bases, with 9 bases lying between them. This CDR3 contains 16 residues. The germline V gene has CDR1 SGHTS and CDR2 YDEGEE. CDR3: CASSLAGGAGANVLTF. The CDR3 bases are TGTGCCAGCAGCTTGGCCGGGGGCGCTGGGGCCAACGTCCTGACTTTC.

The chain joins TRBV6-1 to TRBJ1-6; D is uncertain. Germline V lookup: CDR1 MNHNS, CDR2 SASEGT. This CDR3 contains 11 residues. V was pared by 10 bases and J by 7 bases, with 8 bases between. CDR3 sequence (DNA): TGTGCCACGTCTCCGAATTCACCCCTCCACTTT. Its translation: CATSPNSPLHF.

This clone was seen more than once but under ten times. The J gene is TRBJ1-2, the V gene TRBV28, with D hard to call. The CDR3 is made up of 12 amino acids. The V end lost 5 bases, the J end lost 8 bases, and 12 bases lay between the germline ends. Germline V gene lookup returns CDR1 MDHEN and CDR2 SYDVKM. CDR3 in DNA: TGTGCCAGCAGTCCAAGGATAGAGGGCTACACCTTC. This sequence encodes CASSPRIEGYTF.

The V call is TRBV7-2, the J call TRBJ2-2, with a tentative D call TRBD2 (5 bases). The V and J ends lost 5 bases and 4 bases respectively, with 14 bases between them. The germline V gene encodes CDR1 SGHTA and CDR2 FQGNSA. The CDR3 extends over 15 amino acids. The CDR3 DNA reads TGTGCCAGCAGCATAAACTTAAGCGGCACCGGGGAGCTGTTTTTT. As protein: CASSINLSGTGELFF.

This clone came up once. This chain joins TRBV15 and TRBJ2-5; unclear D gene. The CDR3 runs to 15 residues. Germline CDR1 and CDR2: LNHNV and YYDKDF (reference sequence). With 0 bases removed from V and 0 bases from J, the gap between germline ends came to 8 bases. For the CDR3, the DNA is TGTGCCACCAGCAGAGAAGCAGACCACCAAGAGACCCAGTACTTC. Protein sequence: CATSREADHQETQYF. The full variable domain, completed using reference TRBV15 and TRBJ2-5, is DAMVIQNPRYQVTQFGKPVTLSCSQTLNHNVMYWYQQKSSQAPKLLFHYYDKDFNNEADTPDNFQSRRPNTSFCFLDIRSPGLGDTAMYLCATSREADHQETQYFGPGTRLLVL.

The chain carries TRBV5-1 and TRBJ2-3, with TRBD1 identical over 10 bases. The CDR3 totals 15 residues. The V and J ends lost 6 bases and 7 bases, in that order; junction bases with no gene match: 11. CDR1 is SGHRS, CDR2 YFSETQ, per germline. DNA of the CDR3: TGCGCCAGCACCCCCCGACAGGGGGCGGGGTATACGCAGTATTTT. Protein: CASTPRQGAGYTQYF. The whole variable domain, remainder taken from reference TRBV5-1 and TRBJ2-3, is KAGVTQTPRYLIKTRGQQVTLSCSPISGHRSVSWYQQTPGQGLQFLFEYFSETQRNKGNFPGRFSGRQFSNSRSEMNVSTLELGDSALYLCASTPRQGAGYTQYFGPGTRLTVL.

The rearrangement uses TRBV9 and TRBJ1-1, with D possibly TRBD1 on 5 matching bases. The CDR3 consists of 15 residues. CDR1 SGDLS and CDR2 YYNGEE come from the germline V gene. The ends were cut back, 4 bases at V and 5 bases at J, with 18 bases in the middle. This CDR3 is CASSLEGTRWTEAFF. The CDR3 bases are TGTGCCAGCAGCCTCGAAGGGACTAGGTGGACTGAAGCTTTCTTT.

The chain employs TRBV5-1 and TRBJ2-3, with a possible D match to TRBD2 (6 bases). The CDR3 length is 17 residues. Germline V gives CDR1 SGHRS, CDR2 YFSETQ. Trimming took off 0 bases at V and 0 bases at J, with 14 bases between the two ends. CDR3 sequence (DNA): TGCGCCAGCAGCTTGGGAGGTGCGGGGCTTAGCACAGATACGCAGTATTTT. Its translation: CASSLGGAGLSTDTQYF. The complete variable domain, with remaining parts taken from reference TRBV5-1 and TRBJ2-3, reads KAGVTQTPRYLIKTRGQQVTLSCSPISGHRSVSWYQQTPGQGLQFLFEYFSETQRNKGNFPGRFSGRQFSNSRSEMNVSTLELGDSALYLCASSLGGAGLSTDTQYFGPGTRLTVL.

V gene TRBV6-1 combines with J gene TRBJ1-4; tentative D call: TRBD1 (6 bases). The CDR3 length is 11 residues. Trimming took off 6 bases at V and 12 bases at J, with 11 bases between the two ends. Germline V gene data show CDR1 as MNHNS and CDR2 as SASEGT. This CDR3 is CASSRTDQLFF. The CDR3 bases are TGTGCCAGCAGCCGGACAGATCAACTGTTTTTT.

The chain combines TRBV29-1 with TRBJ1-2; D unresolved. The CDR3 consists of 11 residues. The V and J ends lost 4 bases and 8 bases respectively, with 11 bases between them. The germline gives CDR1 SQVTM, CDR2 ANQGSEA. The CDR3 bases are TGCAGCGTTGGGGCCGATAAAGGCTACACCTTC. It encodes CSVGADKGYTF.

This chain uses TRBV27 with TRBJ2-1; TRBD1 matches at 10 bases. The CDR3 has 15 amino acids. CDR1 MNHEY and CDR2 SMNVEV come from the germline V gene (reference sequence). The trim removed 5 bases at V and 7 bases at J, leaving 8 bases unmatched. CDR3 nucleotides: TGTGCCAGCAGTCACTCCGGGACAGGGGAGAATGAGCAGTTCTTC. Residues: CASSHSGTGENEQFF.

This clone was counted a single time. The rearrangement joins TRBV5-1 to TRBJ1-2, with a possible D match to TRBD1 (5 bases). V gave up 4 bases and J gave up 2 bases, with 12 bases separating them. CDR3 length equals 14 residues. Germline V CDR1 and CDR2: SGHRS, YFSETQ. This chain's CDR3 is CASSLDGANYGYTF. CDR3 sequence (DNA): TGCGCCAGCAGCCTTGACGGGGCAAACTATGGCTACACCTTC.

This chain uses TRBV5-1 with TRBJ1-2, with TRBD1 as a possible D gene (6 bases). This CDR3 is built from 14 residues. The germline gives CDR1 SGHRS, CDR2 YFSETQ. The germline V and J ends were trimmed by 4 bases and 7 bases, with 17 bases remaining between them. CDR3 sequence reads: CASSRAQGSGGYTF. CDR3 bases: TGCGCCAGCAGCCGAGCTCAGGGGAGTGGTGGCTACACCTTC.

The chain recombines TRBV9 with TRBJ2-7; tentatively, D is TRBD2 (5 bases). Trimming took 4 bases from V and 5 from J, leaving 16 bases between them. CDR1 SGDLS and CDR2 YYNGEE come from the germline V gene. This CDR3 is built from 14 residues. Written as DNA, the CDR3 is TGTGCCAGCAGCCCGACCTCGGGGAGCGACGAGCAGTACTTC. This gives the protein CASSPTSGSDEQYF.

The genes are TRBV30 and TRBJ1-4; possible D gene TRBD1, 5 bases. This CDR3 has 15 residues. Trimming shortened V by 1 base and J by 5 bases, and 14 bases separated the two germline ends. Germline CDR1 GTSNPN, CDR2 SVGIG (reference sequence). This CDR3 reads CAWSGGESVNEKLFF. The DNA for the CDR3 is TGTGCCTGGAGTGGGGGGGAGAGCGTAAATGAAAAACTGTTTTTT.

The J gene is TRBJ1-1, the V gene TRBV11-2; no definite D call. The V end lost 1 base, the J end lost 1 base, and 7 bases lay between the germline ends. The CDR3 extends over 14 amino acids. Per germline, CDR1 SGHAT and CDR2 FQNNGV. The CDR3 protein is CASSLGTRNTEAFF. The CDR3 DNA sequence: TGTGCCAGCAGCTTAGGAACCAGGAACACTGAAGCTTTCTTT.

This chain links TRBV7-9 with TRBJ2-5; 8 bases align to TRBD1. V was clipped by 5 bases and J by 3 bases; unmatched bases: 11. The CDR3 consists of 16 residues. Germline V gene data show CDR1 as SEHNR and CDR2 as FQNEAQ (reference sequence). The CDR3 sequence: CASSHRTGLAEETQYF. DNA of the CDR3: TGTGCCAGCAGCCACAGGACAGGGTTGGCTGAAGAGACCCAGTACTTC.

This chain connects TRBV7-9 to TRBJ2-5; TRBD2 matches at 10 bases. V shed 1 base, J shed 5 bases, and the junction held 13 bases outside the gene matches. The CDR3 has 18 amino acids. Germline CDR1 SEHNR, CDR2 FQNEAQ (reference sequence). In DNA, the CDR3 is TGTGCCAGCAGCTTAGTTGTCCTAGCGGGGGACGTCGGTGAGACCCAGTACTTC. This gives the protein CASSLVVLAGDVGETQYF.

CDR3 protein: CASSGGRGYEQYF. CDR3 DNA: TGCGCCAGCAGCGGTGGTAGGGGCTACGAGCAGTACTTC. The V and J genes are TRBV10-1 and TRBJ2-7; tentative D call: TRBD1 (5 bases). Trimming stripped 6 bases from V and 3 bases from J, with 12 bases between. This CDR3 is 13 amino acids long. Germline V gives CDR1 WNHNN, CDR2 SYGVQD (reference sequence).